The 10 T cell receptor beta chains below come from one sample, sequenced in a study of beta chain features in type 1 diabetes. Expressed TCRB transcripts were sequenced, since all the RNA that had been isolated was reverse transcribed. Sequencing used immunoSEQ multiplex PCR; TCRdb keeps in-frame clones, though not all of them. The table records roughly 150,000 clones, about 8.5% of them present only once. The sequencing input was central memory CD4+ T cells from blood. Source of these receptors: a man between 18 and 29 years old in good health.

This clone has more than one count but fewer than ten. This rearrangement joins TRBV28 to TRBJ1-1; TRBD1 matches 9 bases. This CDR3 has 15 residues. CDR1 is MDHEN and CDR2 is SYDVKM in the germline V gene. V lost 3 bases and J lost 6; bases outside the gene matches: 8. CDR3 DNA sequence: TGTGCCAGCAGTTTCTCGGGACAGGGATTCTCTGAAGCTTTCTTT. It encodes CASSFSGQGFSEAFF.

There are many counts of this clone. The chain couples TRBV10-3 to TRBJ2-7; tentatively, D is TRBD2 (5 bases). The CDR3 covers 13 residues. The ends were cut back, 8 bases at V and 7 bases at J, with 18 bases in the middle. The germline V gene has CDR1 ENHRY and CDR2 SYGVKD. The CDR3 sequence: CAIGIGPSGEQYF. The CDR3 DNA is TGTGCCATCGGCATCGGACCGTCGGGAGAGCAGTACTTC.

This clone was detected only a few times. The gene calls are TRBV10-3 and TRBJ2-5; tentative D call: TRBD2 (6 bases). The length of the CDR3 is 15 residues. Germline loops: CDR1 ENHRY, CDR2 SYGVKD. The germline V and J ends were trimmed by 3 bases and 9 bases, with 20 bases remaining between them. The CDR3 coding sequence is TGTGCCATCAGTGACTCCCGGGGGACGGACGCGGCCCAGTACTTC. Protein sequence: CAISDSRGTDAAQYF.

The chain recombines TRBV5-4 with TRBJ1-1; no clear D. This CDR3 spans 13 amino acids. Germline lookup yields CDR1 SGHNT and CDR2 YYREEE (reference sequence). The V and J ends lost 2 bases and 2 bases respectively, with 7 bases between them. The CDR3 DNA sequence: TGTGCCAGCAGCTTACAGTATAACACTGAAGCTTTCTTT. Translated: CASSLQYNTEAFF.

The chain is built from TRBV6-5 and TRBJ2-7, with 7 bases lining up with TRBD2. This CDR3 spans 13 amino acids. V was clipped by 6 bases and J by 3 bases; unmatched bases: 5. Germline V gene lookup returns CDR1 MNHEY and CDR2 SVGAGI. In DNA form, the CDR3 reads TGTGCCAGCAGACCCGGGACTAACTACGAGCAGTACTTC. Protein: CASRPGTNYEQYF.

CDR3 sequence reads: CASSVVVGAGGNEQFF. CDR3 sequence (DNA): TGTGCCAGCAGCGTAGTTGTGGGGGCAGGGGGCAATGAGCAGTTCTTC. The rearrangement uses TRBV9 and TRBJ2-1; 7 bases match TRBD1. CDR1 and CDR2 (germline): SGDLS, YYNGEE. After removal of 0 bases from V and 6 bases from J, the junction contained 9 bases not matched to a gene. This CDR3 contains 16 residues.

This clone was seen a few times. The J gene is TRBJ1-5, the V gene TRBV2; 7 positions agree with TRBD1. J was trimmed by 7 bases and V by 2 bases; bases with no gene match: 5. CDR1 and CDR2 from the germline V gene are SNHLY and FYNNEI. The CDR3 has 14 amino acids. CDR3 region: CASSELQGRQPQHF. The CDR3 region has the DNA TGTGCCAGCAGTGAATTACAGGGGCGCCAGCCCCAGCATTTT.

A few counts support this clone. This sequence joins TRBV4-2 and TRBJ2-3; 10 nucleotides line up with TRBD2. There are 18 residues in the CDR3. Looked up from germline, CDR1 is LGHNA and CDR2 is YNFKEQ. Unmatched junction bases numbered 9, after V lost 1 base and J lost 2 bases. CDR3 amino acids: CASSQGRRAGGNTDTQYF. In DNA, the CDR3 is TGTGCCAGCAGCCAAGGGCGGCGAGCGGGAGGGAACACAGATACGCAGTATTTT.

The genes are TRBV2 and TRBJ2-1, with TRBD1 matching 10 bases. Germline CDR1 is SNHLY and CDR2 is FYNNEI. The CDR3 is 15 amino acids. V was clipped by 4 bases and J by 2 bases; unmatched bases: 2. CDR3 nucleotides: TGTGCCAGCAGTGCAGGGACAGGGGCCTACAATGAGCAGTTCTTC. It yields the protein CASSAGTGAYNEQFF.

There are many counts of this clone. The chain uses TRBV21-1 and TRBJ1-5. TRBV21-1 is a known pseudogene. This CDR3 comprises 16 residues. The CDR3 coding sequence is TGTGCCAGCAGCAAAGTGGGGGGAGCAAGCAATCAGCCCCAGCATTTT. It translates to CASSKVGGASNQPQHF.